The count of the clone carrying this T cell receptor (beta chain) is one. Antigen unknown. J gave up 7 bases and V 6 bases, and 5 bases lay outside the gene matches. The germline gives CDR1 MDHEN, CDR2 SYDVKM. CDR3 size: 15 residues. The Oncomine TCR Beta short-read assay was what sequenced the DNA obtained from cultured CD4+ T cells. Genomic DNA was isolated from cultured CD4+ T cells. TCRdb processed the PCR reads anew with MiXCR; each CDR3 protein has one entry. The data contain thousands of distinct CDR3 sequences, over 70% of them singletons. This sample's treatment: approximately nine-day PBMC culture with coronavirus spike peptide pools or control peptides (ViraFEST assay). The entry originates in a study of vaccination and CD4 T cells after COVID-19. Whole-study context: The makeup of the convalescents was six males and four females, two of them Hispanic. Median time from second vaccine dose to sampling was roughly 72 days (14 to 241). The study drew post-COVID samples a median about 95 days after diagnosis (range 35 to 161).

The chain links TRBV28 to TRBJ1-6; 11 bases agree with TRBD1. Sequencing input: CD4+ T cells from blood, cultured in vitro. The sequence was collected from a human donor who had recovered from COVID-19. The CDR3 region is CASSRGTGGNSPLHF. DNA of the CDR3: TGTGCCAGCAGCCGCGGGACAGGGGGAAATTCACCCCTCCACTTT.